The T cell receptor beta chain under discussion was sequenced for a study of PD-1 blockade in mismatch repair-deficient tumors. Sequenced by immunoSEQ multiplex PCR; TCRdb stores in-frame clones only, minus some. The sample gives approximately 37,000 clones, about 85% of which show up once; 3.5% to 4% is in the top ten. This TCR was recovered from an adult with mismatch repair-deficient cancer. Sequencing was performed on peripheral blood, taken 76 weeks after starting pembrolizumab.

CDR3 in amino acids: CASSFPTSGRFSDTQYF. As DNA, the CDR3 is TGTGCCAGCAGCTTCCCCACTAGCGGGAGGTTTTCAGATACGCAGTATTTT. This rearrangement joins TRBV7-6 to TRBJ2-3; 12 bases match TRBD2. The CDR3 extends over 17 amino acids. V shed 3 bases and J 4 bases; nucleotides not matched to a gene: 8. Germline V gene lookup returns CDR1 SGHVS and CDR2 FNYEAQ.